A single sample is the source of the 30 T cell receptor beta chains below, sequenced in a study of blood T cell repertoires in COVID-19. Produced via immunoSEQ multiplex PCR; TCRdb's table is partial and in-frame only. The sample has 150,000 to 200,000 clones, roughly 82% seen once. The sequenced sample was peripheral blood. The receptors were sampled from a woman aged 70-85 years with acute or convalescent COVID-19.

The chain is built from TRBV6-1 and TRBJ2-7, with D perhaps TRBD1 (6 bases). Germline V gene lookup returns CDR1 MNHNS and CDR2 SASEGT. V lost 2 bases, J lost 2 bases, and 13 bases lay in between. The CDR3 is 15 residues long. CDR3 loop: CASSEFGQITYEQYF. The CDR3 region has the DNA TGTGCCAGCAGTGAATTCGGACAGATTACCTACGAGCAGTACTTC.

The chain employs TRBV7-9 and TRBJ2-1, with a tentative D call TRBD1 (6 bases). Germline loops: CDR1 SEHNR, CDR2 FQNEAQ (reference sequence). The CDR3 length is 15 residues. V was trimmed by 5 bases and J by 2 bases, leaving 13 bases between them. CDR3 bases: TGTGCCAGCAGCCTACAGGGTGGCGCCTACAATGAGCAGTTCTTC. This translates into CASSLQGGAYNEQFF.

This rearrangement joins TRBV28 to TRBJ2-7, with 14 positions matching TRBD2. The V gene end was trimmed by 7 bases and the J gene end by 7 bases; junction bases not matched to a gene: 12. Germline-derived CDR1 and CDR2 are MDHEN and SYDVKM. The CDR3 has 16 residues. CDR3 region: CASTLRLAGGPGEQYF. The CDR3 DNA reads TGTGCCAGCACCCTTAGACTAGCGGGAGGGCCGGGGGAGCAGTACTTC.

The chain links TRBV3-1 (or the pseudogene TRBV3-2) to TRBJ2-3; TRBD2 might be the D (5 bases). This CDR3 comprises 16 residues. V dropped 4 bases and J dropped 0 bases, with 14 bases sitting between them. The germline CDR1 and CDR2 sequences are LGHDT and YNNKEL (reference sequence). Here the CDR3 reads CASSPRAGSSTDTQYF. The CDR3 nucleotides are TGTGCCAGCAGCCCTAGGGCGGGCTCTAGCACAGATACGCAGTATTTT.

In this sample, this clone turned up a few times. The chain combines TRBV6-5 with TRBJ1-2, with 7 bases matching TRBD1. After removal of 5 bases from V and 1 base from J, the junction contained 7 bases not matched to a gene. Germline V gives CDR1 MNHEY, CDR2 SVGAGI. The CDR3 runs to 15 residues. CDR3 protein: CASSRGQVYNYGYTF. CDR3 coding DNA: TGTGCCAGCAGTCGTGGACAGGTTTATAACTATGGCTACACCTTC.

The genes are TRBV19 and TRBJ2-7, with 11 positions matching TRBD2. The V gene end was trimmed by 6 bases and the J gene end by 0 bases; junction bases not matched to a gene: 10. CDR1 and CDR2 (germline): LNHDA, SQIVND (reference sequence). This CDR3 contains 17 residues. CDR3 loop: CASSRLGGTSGSYEQYF. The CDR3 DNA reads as TGTGCCAGTAGCCGACTAGGGGGGACTAGCGGCTCCTACGAGCAGTACTTC.

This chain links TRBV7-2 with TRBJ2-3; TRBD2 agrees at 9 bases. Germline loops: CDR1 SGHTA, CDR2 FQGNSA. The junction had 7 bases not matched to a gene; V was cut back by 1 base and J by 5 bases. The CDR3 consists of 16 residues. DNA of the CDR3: TGTGCCAGCAGCTTAGAGAGGCGGGGGGGCGTAGATACGCAGTATTTT. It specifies CASSLERRGGVDTQYF.

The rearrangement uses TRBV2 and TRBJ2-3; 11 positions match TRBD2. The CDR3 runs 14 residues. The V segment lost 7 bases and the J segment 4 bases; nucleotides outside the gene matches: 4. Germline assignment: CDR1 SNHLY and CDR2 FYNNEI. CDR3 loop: CASTLAGGADTQYF. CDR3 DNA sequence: TGTGCCAGCACCTTAGCGGGAGGGGCAGATACGCAGTATTTT.

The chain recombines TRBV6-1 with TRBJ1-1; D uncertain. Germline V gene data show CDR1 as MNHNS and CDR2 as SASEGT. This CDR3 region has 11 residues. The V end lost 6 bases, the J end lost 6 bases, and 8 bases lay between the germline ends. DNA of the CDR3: TGTGCCAGCAGCGTGGAGGCTGAAGCTTTCTTT. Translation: CASSVEAEAFF.

CDR3 protein: CAWGDSPYEQYF. Here the CDR3 DNA reads TGTGCCTGGGGGGACAGCCCCTACGAGCAGTACTTC. V gene TRBV30 combines with J gene TRBJ2-7, with 7 bases lining up with TRBD1. Germline trimming cut 5 bases from V and 2 bases from J; bases unmatched to any gene: 3. The CDR3 has 12 residues. The germline gives CDR1 GTSNPN, CDR2 SVGIG (reference sequence).

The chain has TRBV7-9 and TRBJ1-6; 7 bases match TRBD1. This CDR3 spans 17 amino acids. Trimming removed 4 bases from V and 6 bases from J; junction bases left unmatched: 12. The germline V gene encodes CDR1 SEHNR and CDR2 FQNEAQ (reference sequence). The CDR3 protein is CASSSALRDSANSPLHF. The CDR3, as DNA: TGTGCCAGCAGCTCCGCCCTCCGGGACAGCGCTAATTCACCCCTCCACTTT.

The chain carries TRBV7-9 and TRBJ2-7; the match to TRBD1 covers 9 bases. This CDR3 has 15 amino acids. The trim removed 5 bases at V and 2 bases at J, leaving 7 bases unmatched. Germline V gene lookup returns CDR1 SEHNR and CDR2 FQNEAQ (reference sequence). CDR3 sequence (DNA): TGTGCCAGCAGCGGGTGGGGACAGGGACCCTACGAGCAGTACTTC. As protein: CASSGWGQGPYEQYF. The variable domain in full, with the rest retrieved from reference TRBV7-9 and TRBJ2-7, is DTGVSQNPRHKITKRGQNVTFRCDPISEHNRLYWYRQTLGQGPEFLTYFQNEAQLEKSRLLSDRFSAERPKGSFSTLEIQRTEQGDSAMYLCASSGWGQGPYEQYFGPGTRLTVT.

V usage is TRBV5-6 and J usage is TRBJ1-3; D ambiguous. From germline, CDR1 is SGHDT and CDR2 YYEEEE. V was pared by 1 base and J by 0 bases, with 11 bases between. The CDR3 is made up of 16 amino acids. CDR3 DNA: TGTGCCAGCAGCTTGAGAGGAGCCCTCTCTGGAAACACCATATATTTT. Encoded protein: CASSLRGALSGNTIYF.

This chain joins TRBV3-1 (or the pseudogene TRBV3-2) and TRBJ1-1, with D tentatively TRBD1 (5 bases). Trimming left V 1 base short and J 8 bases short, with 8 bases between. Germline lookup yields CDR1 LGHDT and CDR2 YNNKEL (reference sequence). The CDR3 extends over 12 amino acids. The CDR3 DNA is TGTGCCAGCAGCCAAGGGGACTCCGAAGCTTTCTTT. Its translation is CASSQGDSEAFF.

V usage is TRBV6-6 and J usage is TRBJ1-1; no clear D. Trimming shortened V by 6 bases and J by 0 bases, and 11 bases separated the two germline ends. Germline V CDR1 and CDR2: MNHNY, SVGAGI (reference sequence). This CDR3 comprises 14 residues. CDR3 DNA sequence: TGTGCCAGCAGGGAGGACGGAGTGAACACTGAAGCTTTCTTT. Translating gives CASREDGVNTEAFF.

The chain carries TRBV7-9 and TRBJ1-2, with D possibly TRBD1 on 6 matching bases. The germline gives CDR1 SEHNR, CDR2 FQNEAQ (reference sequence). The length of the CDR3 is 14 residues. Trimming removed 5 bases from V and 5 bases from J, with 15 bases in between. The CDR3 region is CASSLNRETYGYTF. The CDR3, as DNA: TGTGCCAGCAGCCTAAACAGGGAAACTTATGGCTACACCTTC.

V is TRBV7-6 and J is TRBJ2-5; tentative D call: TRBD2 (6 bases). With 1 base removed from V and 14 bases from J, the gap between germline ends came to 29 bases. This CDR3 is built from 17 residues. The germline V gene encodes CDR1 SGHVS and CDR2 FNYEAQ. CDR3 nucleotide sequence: TGTGCCAGCAGCTTAGAAGGGGCCGGGAGTATCACCGCGGTGGGATACTTC. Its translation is CASSLEGAGSITAVGYF. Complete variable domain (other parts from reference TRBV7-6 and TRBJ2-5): GAGVSQSPRYKVTKRGQDVALRCDPISGHVSLYWYRQALGQGPEFLTYFNYEAQQDKSGLPNDRFSAERPEGSISTLTIQRTEQRDSAMYRCASSLEGAGSITAVGYFGPGTRLLVL.

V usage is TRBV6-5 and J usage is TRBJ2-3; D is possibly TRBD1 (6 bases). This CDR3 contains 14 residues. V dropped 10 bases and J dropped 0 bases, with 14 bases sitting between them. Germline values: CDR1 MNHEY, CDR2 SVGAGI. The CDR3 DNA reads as TGTGCCATCAGACAGGCGACTAGCACAGATACGCAGTATTTT. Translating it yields CAIRQATSTDTQYF.

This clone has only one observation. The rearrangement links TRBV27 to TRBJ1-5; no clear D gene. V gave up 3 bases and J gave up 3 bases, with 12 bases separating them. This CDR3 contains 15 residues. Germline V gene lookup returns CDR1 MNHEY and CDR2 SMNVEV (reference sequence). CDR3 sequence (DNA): TGTGCCAGCAGTTTTCGCGCGGATGACAATCAGCCCCAGCATTTT. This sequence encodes CASSFRADDNQPQHF.

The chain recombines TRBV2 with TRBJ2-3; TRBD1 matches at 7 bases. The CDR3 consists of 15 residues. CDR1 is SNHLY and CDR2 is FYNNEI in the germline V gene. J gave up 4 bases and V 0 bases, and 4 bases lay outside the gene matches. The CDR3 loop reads CASSEATGYPDTQYF. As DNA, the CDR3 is TGTGCCAGCAGTGAAGCGACAGGGTACCCAGATACGCAGTATTTT.

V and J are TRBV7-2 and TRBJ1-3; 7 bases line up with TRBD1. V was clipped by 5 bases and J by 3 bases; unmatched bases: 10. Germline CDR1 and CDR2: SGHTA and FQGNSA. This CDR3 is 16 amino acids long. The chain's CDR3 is CASSREGALYGNTIYF. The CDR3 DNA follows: TGTGCCAGCAGCCGTGAGGGGGCATTGTATGGAAACACCATATATTTT.

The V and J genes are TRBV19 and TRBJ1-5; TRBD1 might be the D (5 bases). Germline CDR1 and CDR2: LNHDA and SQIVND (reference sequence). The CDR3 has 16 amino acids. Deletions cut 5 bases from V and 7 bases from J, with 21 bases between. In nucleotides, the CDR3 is TGTGCCAGTAGTCCCCTCAGTGGGGGAGGAGGCCAGCCCCAGCATTTT. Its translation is CASSPLSGGGGQPQHF.

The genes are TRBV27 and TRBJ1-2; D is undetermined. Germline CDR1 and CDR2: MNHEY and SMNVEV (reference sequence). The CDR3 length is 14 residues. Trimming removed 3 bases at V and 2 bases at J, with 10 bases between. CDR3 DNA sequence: TGTGCCAGCAGTTTTAGCAGAGAGAACTATGGCTACACCTTC. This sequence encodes CASSFSRENYGYTF.

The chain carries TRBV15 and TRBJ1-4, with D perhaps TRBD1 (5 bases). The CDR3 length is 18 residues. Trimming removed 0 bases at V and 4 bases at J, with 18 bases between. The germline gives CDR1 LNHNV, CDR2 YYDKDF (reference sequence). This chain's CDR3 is CATSRDREQGALNEKLFF. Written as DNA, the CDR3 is TGTGCCACCAGCAGAGATCGTGAACAAGGGGCCCTTAATGAAAAACTGTTTTTT.

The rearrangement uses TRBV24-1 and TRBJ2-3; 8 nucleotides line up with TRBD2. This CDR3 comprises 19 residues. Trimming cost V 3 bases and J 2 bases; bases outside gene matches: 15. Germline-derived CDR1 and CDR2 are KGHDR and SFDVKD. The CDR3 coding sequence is TGTGCCACCAGTGATAGGGATAGCGGGAATTCCGAATACACAGATACGCAGTATTTT. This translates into CATSDRDSGNSEYTDTQYF.

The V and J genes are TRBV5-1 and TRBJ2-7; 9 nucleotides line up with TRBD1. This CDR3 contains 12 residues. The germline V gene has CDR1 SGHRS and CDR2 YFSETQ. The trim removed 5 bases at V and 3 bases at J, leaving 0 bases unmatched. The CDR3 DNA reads TGCGCCAGCAGGGACAGGGGCTACGAGCAGTACTTC. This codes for CASRDRGYEQYF.

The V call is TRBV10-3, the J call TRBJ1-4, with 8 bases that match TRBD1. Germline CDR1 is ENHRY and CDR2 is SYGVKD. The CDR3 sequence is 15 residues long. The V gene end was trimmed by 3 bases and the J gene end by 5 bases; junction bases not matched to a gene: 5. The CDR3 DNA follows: TGTGCCATCAGTGAAGGACAGGGCAGAAATGAAAAACTGTTTTTT. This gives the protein CAISEGQGRNEKLFF.

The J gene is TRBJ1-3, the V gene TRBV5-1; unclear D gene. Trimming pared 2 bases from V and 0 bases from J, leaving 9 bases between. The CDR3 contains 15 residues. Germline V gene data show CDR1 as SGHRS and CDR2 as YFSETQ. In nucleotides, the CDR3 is TGCGCCAGCAGCTTATCAGGAATCTCTGGAAACACCATATATTTT. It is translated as CASSLSGISGNTIYF.

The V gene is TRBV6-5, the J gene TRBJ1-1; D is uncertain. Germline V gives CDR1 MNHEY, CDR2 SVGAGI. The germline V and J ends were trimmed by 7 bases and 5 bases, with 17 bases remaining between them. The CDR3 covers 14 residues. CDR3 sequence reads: CASTEGTPRTEAFF. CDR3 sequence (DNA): TGTGCCAGCACCGAGGGCACCCCGAGGACTGAAGCTTTCTTT.

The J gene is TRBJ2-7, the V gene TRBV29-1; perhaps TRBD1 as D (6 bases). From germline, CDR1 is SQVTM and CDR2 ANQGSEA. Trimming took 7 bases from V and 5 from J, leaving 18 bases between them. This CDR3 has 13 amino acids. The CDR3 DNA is TGCAGCGCACAGGGCAACACCCCCCACGAGCAGTACTTC. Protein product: CSAQGNTPHEQYF.